One sample yielded the 18 T cell receptor beta chains listed below, sequenced in a study of blood T cell repertoires in COVID-19. This table comes from immunoSEQ multiplex PCR, and its TCRdb copy is limited to in-frame clones, with some not included. Counted here are fewer than 400,000 clones, over 75% occurring once; the ten biggest clones make up roughly 4.5%. Sequencing was carried out using PBMCs or T cells enriched from blood (not recorded which). The source of these receptors is a man younger than 45 who had recovered from COVID-19.

V is TRBV7-9 and J is TRBJ1-1; D call uncertain. CDR1 is SEHNR, CDR2 FQNEAQ, per germline (reference sequence). Trimming left V 8 bases short and J 5 bases short, with 15 bases between. The CDR3 contains 13 residues. CDR3 sequence (DNA): TGTGCCAGCGAGCTGACGGGGTGGACTGAAGCTTTCTTT. As protein: CASELTGWTEAFF.

The rearrangement links TRBV3-1 (or the pseudogene TRBV3-2) to TRBJ2-6; D might be TRBD1 (5 bases). Germline CDR1 is LGHDT and CDR2 is YNNKEL (reference sequence). The CDR3 extends over 15 amino acids. With 6 bases removed from V and 3 bases from J, the gap between germline ends came to 12 bases. CDR3 bases: TGTGCCAGCAGAGACCAGGGATATGGGGCCAACGTCCTGACTTTC. Its translation: CASRDQGYGANVLTF.

The chain combines TRBV6-6 with TRBJ2-1; 9 positions agree with TRBD2. Germline CDR1 is MNHNY and CDR2 is SVGAGI (reference sequence). The length of the CDR3 is 17 residues. The trim removed 5 bases at V and 10 bases at J, leaving 18 bases unmatched. This CDR3 reads CASSLVRSARGGNEQFF. CDR3 DNA: TGTGCCAGCAGTCTCGTCCGGTCGGCGCGGGGGGGCAACGAGCAGTTCTTC.

J is TRBJ1-2 and V is TRBV5-1; 8 bases line up with TRBD1. J lost 2 bases, V lost 0 bases, and 12 bases had no gene match. Germline CDR1 SGHRS, CDR2 YFSETQ. The CDR3 loop spans 18 amino acids. The CDR3 spells CASSLDLSRGLPNYGYTF. The DNA of the CDR3 is TGCGCCAGCAGCTTGGATCTCAGCAGGGGGCTACCAAACTATGGCTACACCTTC.

The rearrangement links TRBV7-9 to TRBJ2-1; 7 bases align to TRBD1. Germline V lookup: CDR1 SEHNR, CDR2 FQNEAQ (reference sequence). The CDR3 consists of 16 residues. Trimming cost V 5 bases and J 1 base; bases outside gene matches: 8. DNA for the CDR3: TGTGCCAGCAGCAGGGGACAGATGGTGTCCTACAATGAGCAGTTCTTC. Translated: CASSRGQMVSYNEQFF.

J is TRBJ2-1 and V is TRBV7-6; maybe TRBD1 (5 bases). Deletions cut 5 bases from V and 2 bases from J, with 13 bases between. This CDR3 region has 15 residues. Germline V CDR1 and CDR2: SGHVS, FNYEAQ. CDR3 sequence: CASSIIGATYNEQFF. The CDR3 DNA reads as TGTGCCAGCAGCATAATAGGGGCAACCTACAATGAGCAGTTCTTC. Supplemented by reference TRBV7-6 and TRBJ2-1, the full variable domain reads GAGVSQSPRYKVTKRGQDVALRCDPISGHVSLYWYRQALGQGPEFLTYFNYEAQQDKSGLPNDRFSAERPEGSISTLTIQRTEQRDSAMYRCASSIIGATYNEQFFGPGTRLTVL.

The J gene is TRBJ2-2, the V gene TRBV27; no definite D call. Germline assignment: CDR1 MNHEY and CDR2 SMNVEV (reference sequence). V was clipped by 1 base and J by 4 bases, with 10 bases between them. The CDR3 loop spans 15 amino acids. The CDR3 DNA sequence: TGTGCCAGCAGTTTATTCGGGTATGGCACCGGGGAGCTGTTTTTT. Residues: CASSLFGYGTGELFF.

A remark on this clone: At one boundary the junction diverges from the germline segment, which might be a read error. This rearrangement joins TRBV10-2 to TRBJ1-2; D possibly corresponds to TRBD1 (6 bases). Germline assignment: CDR1 WSHSY and CDR2 SAAADI. This CDR3 is 15 amino acids long. DNA of the CDR3: TGCGCCAGCAGCCCCCCGGTAAGGGGGAGCTATGGCCACACCTTC. It codes for CASSPPVRGSYGHTF.

The chain uses TRBV18 and TRBJ2-2; tentative D call: TRBD1 (5 bases). Trimming removed 4 bases from V and 2 bases from J, with 14 bases in between. The CDR3 spans 16 residues. Germline loops: CDR1 KGHSH, CDR2 LQKENI. The DNA for the CDR3 is TGTGCCAGCTCACTACCGGACAAACGTAACACCGGGGAGCTGTTTTTT. It specifies CASSLPDKRNTGELFF.

This clone was picked up a small number of times. This chain connects TRBV5-5 to TRBJ1-6; maybe TRBD1 (6 bases). V lost 6 bases, J lost 8 bases, and 9 bases lay in between. This CDR3 has 12 residues. Germline V lookup: CDR1 SGHKS, CDR2 YYEKEE (reference sequence). The CDR3 nucleotides read TGTGCCAGCAACAGGGTAGATTCACCCCTCCACTTT. Amino acids: CASNRVDSPLHF.

The gene calls are TRBV12-3 or TRBV12-4 and TRBJ2-7; tentatively, D is TRBD1 (6 bases). The CDR3 is made up of 13 amino acids. The V end lost 4 bases, the J end lost 3 bases, and 10 bases lay between the germline ends. CDR3: CASSSPDSYEQYF. DNA of the CDR3: TGTGCCAGCAGTTCCCCGGACAGCTACGAGCAGTACTTC.

Only one count was recorded for this clone. The chain is built from TRBV6-5 and TRBJ1-2; possibly TRBD1 for D (6 bases). Looked up from germline, CDR1 is MNHEY and CDR2 is SVGAGI. There are 15 residues in the CDR3. The V and J ends lost 4 bases and 4 bases respectively, with 16 bases between them. The CDR3 is CASSFSPQGIYGYTF. CDR3 DNA: TGTGCCAGCAGTTTCTCGCCCCAGGGGATCTATGGCTACACCTTC.

The CDR3 here is CASSLDLIHGYTF. CDR3 bases: TGTGCCAGCAGCTTAGACCTAATCCATGGCTACACCTTC. The chain is built from TRBV11-2 and TRBJ1-2, with D unclear. Trimming left V 0 bases short and J 6 bases short, with 8 bases between. Per germline, CDR1 SGHAT and CDR2 FQNNGV. The CDR3 length is 13 residues.

The rearrangement joins TRBV11-2 to TRBJ2-5; D is possibly TRBD1 (5 bases). This CDR3 region has 15 residues. The germline V gene has CDR1 SGHAT and CDR2 FQNNGV. Between the trimmed V and J ends, which lost 1 base and 4 bases, there was a span of 13 bases. The CDR3 DNA follows: TGTGCCAGCAGCTTAGCTAGGGGTAATCTAGAGACCCAGTACTTC. Residues: CASSLARGNLETQYF. The full variable domain, rest sourced from reference TRBV11-2 and TRBJ2-5, is EAGVAQSPRYKIIEKRQSVAFWCNPISGHATLYWYQQILGQGPKLLIQFQNNGVVDDSQLPKDRFSAERLKGVDSTLKIQPAKLEDSAVYLCASSLARGNLETQYFGPGTRLLVL.

The CDR3 reads CASSSAARGVYNEQFF. The DNA for the CDR3 is TGTGCCAGCAGTTCCGCGGCCAGGGGTGTGTACAATGAGCAGTTCTTC. The chain joins TRBV27 to TRBJ2-1, with D possibly matching TRBD1 (6 bases). Deletions cut 4 bases from V and 4 bases from J, with 17 bases between. Germline V CDR1 and CDR2: MNHEY, SMNVEV (reference sequence). The CDR3 covers 16 residues.

The genes are TRBV14 and TRBJ2-3; 8 bases match TRBD2. The ends lost 0 bases at V and 2 bases at J; junction bases unmatched: 10. The CDR3 length is 18 residues. Germline assignment: CDR1 SGHDN and CDR2 FVKESK. The CDR3 region is CASSQDLWSGGLTDTQYF. CDR3 nucleotides: TGTGCCAGCAGCCAAGATCTTTGGAGCGGGGGACTCACAGATACGCAGTATTTT.

This chain uses TRBV5-4 with TRBJ2-3; 13 nucleotides align to TRBD2. This CDR3 region has 18 residues. Germline V gives CDR1 SGHNT, CDR2 YYREEE (reference sequence). V shed 0 bases and J 2 bases; nucleotides not matched to a gene: 6. CDR3 amino acids: CASSLGTSGSLVTDTQYF. CDR3 nucleotides: TGTGCCAGCAGCTTGGGGACTAGCGGGAGTCTGGTCACAGATACGCAGTATTTT.

The CDR3 bases are TGCAGCGTTGAGAGCGGCACAGTTCGTTTGGCGCAGTATTTT. Encoded protein: CSVESGTVRLAQYF. V and J are TRBV29-1 and TRBJ2-3; tentatively, D is TRBD2 (5 bases). This CDR3 is 14 amino acids long. Germline V gives CDR1 SQVTM, CDR2 ANQGSEA. Trimming took 3 bases from V and 10 from J, leaving 20 bases between them.